This is a list of T cell receptor beta chains from one sample in a study of preoperative IRX-2 immunotherapy in early breast cancer. Only in-frame clones appear in the TCRdb table, and some are missing; sequencing was by immunoSEQ multiplex PCR. The sample holds approximately 24,000 clones, roughly 90% seen once. This specimen consisted of tumor tissue, obtained after IRX-2 immunotherapy. These receptor sequences come from a human donor with breast cancer. Both conserved end residues are trimmed from each CDR3.

J | V | CDR3
TRBJ2-1 | TRBV5-1 | ASSSTSGGDPYNEQF
TRBJ2-7 | TRBV11-2 | ASSLGTQGYEQY
TRBJ1-5 | TRBV25-1 | ASSGAGIGNQPQH
TRBJ2-7 | TRBV7-9 | ASSLAGGYEQY
TRBJ2-1 | TRBV14 | ASSQGDSLRHEQF
TRBJ2-1 | TRBV6-1 | ASSEFWTGVREQF
TRBJ2-1 | TRBV19 | GAGTYNEQF
TRBJ2-1 | TRBV19 | ASSMGWRDTYNEQF
TRBJ1-3 | TRBV29-1 | SETGTGKILPNSGNTIY
TRBJ2-5 | TRBV2 | ASSRLADSQETQY
TRBJ1-4 | TRBV2 | ASSMEKESEKLF
TRBJ1-1 | TRBV5-4 | ASSLVTGGNTEAF
TRBJ2-3 | TRBV6-5 | ASSYSDLQKQY
TRBJ1-2 | TRBV5-5 | ASRVAGPYGYT
TRBJ1-2 | TRBV4-2 | ASSQGTAGPNYGYT
TRBJ1-5 | TRBV5-8 | ASSLAGSVQPQH
TRBJ1-2 | TRBV6-1 | ASSEGSLANYGYT
TRBJ2-3 | TRBV2 | ASSVGGTDTQY
TRBJ1-1 | TRBV27 | ASSIKTGYTEAF
TRBJ1-2 | TRBV9 | ASSAQETGVYGYT
TRBJ2-5 | TRBV29-1 | SVEGVGETQY
TRBJ2-5 | TRBV7-2 | ASSLAFAGGQETQY
TRBJ1-1 | TRBV20-1 | SAGDLKAF
TRBJ1-2 | TRBV5-4 | ASSLVVDRGYGYT
TRBJ1-2 | TRBV30 | AWSPGAAGYGYT
TRBJ2-3 | TRBV5-6 | ASSSGTDTQY
TRBJ2-1 | TRBV7-7 | ASSTDRVGGEQF
TRBJ1-1 | TRBV19 | ASSLPGTGVLAF
TRBJ2-3 | TRBV7-9 | ASSLVGNTDTQY
TRBJ2-1 | TRBV4-1 | ASRKGVEQF
TRBJ1-1 | TRBV9 | ASSVHSNTEAF
TRBJ2-2 | TRBV7-7 | ASSADVGELF
TRBJ1-1 | TRBV2 | ASSEVPGGANTEAF
TRBJ2-1 | TRBV27 | ASSRNRDRRYNEQF
TRBJ2-4 | TRBV10-2 | ASTDGQGGYIQY
TRBJ2-2 | TRBV11-2 | ASDGLMGSYGELF
TRBJ2-5 | TRBV18 | ASSPQSGGETQY
TRBJ2-5 | TRBV28 | ASRTSLGGRETQY
TRBJ2-1 | TRBV4-2 | ASSLGLTSEGLNEQF
TRBJ1-3 | TRBV19 | ASSIVTAAGNTIY
TRBJ1-1 | TRBV7-3 | ASSPGTGGKSTEAF
TRBJ2-7 | TRBV4-1 | ASSQDGSGGSYEQY
TRBJ1-1 | TRBV6-5 | ASSYSSQPNTEAF
TRBJ1-5 | TRBV12-1 | ASSCVLHPMCGGIRDQPQH
TRBJ2-5 | TRBV5-5 | ASSLLGVETQY
TRBJ1-1 | TRBV4-2 | ASSHFDRGDTEAF
TRBJ1-5 | TRBV19 | ASSFRDRTNQPQH
TRBJ2-1 | TRBV6-5 | ASSYYSGTDNEQF
TRBJ1-1 | TRBV4-2 | ASSHETGIVSEAF
TRBJ2-3 | TRBV7-9 | ASSLRGAGTDTQY
TRBJ2-5 | TRBV5-5 | ASSLNPSVGETQY